Each of the 3 T cell receptor beta chains below was sequenced from the same sample in a study of cytomegalovirus exposure and HLA in healthy donors (dated by TCRdb to 2017 to 2019). The library was prepared using the immunoSEQ multiplex PCR assay. For the multiplex PCR, a mixture combining 60 forward primers for TCR Vbeta segments and 13 reverse primers for TCR Jbeta segments was used. In its TCRdb copy, this immuneACCESS table keeps in-frame sequences only and misses some clones. Where compared with another copy, unresolved V genes explain less than half of these, and the others have no known cause. A total of about 70,000 clones appear in this sample, approximately 78% of them only once. Jointly, the top ten make up 3% of the sample. Sample: PBMCs. The source is a girl between 5 and 17 years old in good health and CMV-seropositive.

The chain couples TRBV6-1 to TRBJ2-1; possible D gene TRBD1, 5 bases. The CDR3 has 15 amino acids. CDR1 and CDR2 from the germline V gene are MNHNS and SASEGT. Trimming left V 1 base short and J 1 base short, with 8 bases between. The CDR3 here is CASSEVPGSYNEQFF. The CDR3 DNA follows: TGTGCCAGCAGTGAAGTCCCAGGGTCCTACAATGAGCAGTTCTTC.

V and J are TRBV28 and TRBJ2-1; D remains unclear. The V end lost 1 base, the J end lost 3 bases, and 7 bases lay between the germline ends. This CDR3 contains 14 residues. In germline, CDR1 is MDHEN, CDR2 SYDVKM. CDR3 sequence: CASSLFRSYNEQFF. Here the CDR3 DNA reads TGTGCCAGCAGTTTATTTCGCAGCTACAATGAGCAGTTCTTC.

This chain joins TRBV7-9 and TRBJ2-1, with TRBD1 matching 7 bases. The germline V gene has CDR1 SEHNR and CDR2 FQNEAQ (reference sequence). The CDR3 spans 18 residues. V lost 6 bases and J lost 5; bases outside the gene matches: 19. This CDR3 reads CASSPGRSPGQSNNEQFF. Written as DNA, the CDR3 is TGTGCCAGCAGTCCGGGCCGTTCCCCGGGACAGTCCAACAATGAGCAGTTCTTC.